This entry concerns a single T cell receptor beta chain. These data belong to a study of T cell clusters in autoimmune cytopenias. TRB was amplified from approximately 250 ng of peripheral blood genomic DNA per sample. TRB was amplified by touch-down multiplex PCR, primer pools A and B combined. TCRdb reprocessed the multiplex PCR reads and reports one entry per CDR3 protein, with no DNA. The table counts fewer than 6,500 distinct CDR3 sequences; just under 8.5% lies in the top ten. Germline CDR1 and CDR2: MNHEY and SVGAGI. This CDR3 region has 17 residues. V gene TRBV6-5 combines with J gene TRBJ2-7; without DNA, the TCRdb call of TRBD2 cannot be checked. The source material was peripheral blood. The sequence was collected from a human donor with an autoimmune cytopenia or autoimmune hepatitis (not recorded which). Here the CDR3 reads CASKGLASGGSYNEQYF.